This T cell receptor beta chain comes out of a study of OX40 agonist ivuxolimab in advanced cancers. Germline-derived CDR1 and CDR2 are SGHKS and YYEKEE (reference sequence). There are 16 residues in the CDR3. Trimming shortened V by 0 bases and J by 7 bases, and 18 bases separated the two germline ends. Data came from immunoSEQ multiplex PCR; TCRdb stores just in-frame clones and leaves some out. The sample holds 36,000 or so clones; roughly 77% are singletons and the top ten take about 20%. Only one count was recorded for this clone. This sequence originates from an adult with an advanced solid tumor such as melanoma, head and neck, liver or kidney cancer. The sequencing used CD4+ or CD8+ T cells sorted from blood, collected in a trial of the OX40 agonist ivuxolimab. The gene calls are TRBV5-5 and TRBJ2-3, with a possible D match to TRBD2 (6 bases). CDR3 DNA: TGTGCCAGCAGCTTGGAGGCGGGGCCCCTGTACCATACGCAGTATTTT. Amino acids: CASSLEAGPLYHTQYF.